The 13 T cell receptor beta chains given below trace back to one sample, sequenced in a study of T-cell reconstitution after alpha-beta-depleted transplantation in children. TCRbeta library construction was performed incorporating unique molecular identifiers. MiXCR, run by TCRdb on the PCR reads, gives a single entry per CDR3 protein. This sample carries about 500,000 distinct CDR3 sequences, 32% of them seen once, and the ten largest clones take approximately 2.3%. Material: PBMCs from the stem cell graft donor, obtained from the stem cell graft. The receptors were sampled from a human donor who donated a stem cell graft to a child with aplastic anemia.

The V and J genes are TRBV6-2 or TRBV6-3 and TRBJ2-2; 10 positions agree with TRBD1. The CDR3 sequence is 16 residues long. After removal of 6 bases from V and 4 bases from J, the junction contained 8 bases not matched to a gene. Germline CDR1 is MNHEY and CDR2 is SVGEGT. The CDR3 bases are TGTGCCAGCAGACACGCCGGGACAGGGGTCACCGGGGAGCTGTTTTTT. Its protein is CASRHAGTGVTGELFF.

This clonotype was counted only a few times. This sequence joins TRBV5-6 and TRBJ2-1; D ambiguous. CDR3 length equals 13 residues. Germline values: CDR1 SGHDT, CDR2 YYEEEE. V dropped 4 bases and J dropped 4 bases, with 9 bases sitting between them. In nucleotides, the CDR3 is TGTGCCAGCAGCCGCGGAACTTACAATGAGCAGTTCTTC. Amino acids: CASSRGTYNEQFF.

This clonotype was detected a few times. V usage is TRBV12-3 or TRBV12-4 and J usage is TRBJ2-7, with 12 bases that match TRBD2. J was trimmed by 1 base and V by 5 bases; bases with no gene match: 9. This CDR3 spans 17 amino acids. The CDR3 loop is CASSPGLAGLLSYEQYV. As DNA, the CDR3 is TGTGCCAGCAGTCCAGGACTAGCGGGGTTGCTTTCCTACGAGCAGTACGTC.

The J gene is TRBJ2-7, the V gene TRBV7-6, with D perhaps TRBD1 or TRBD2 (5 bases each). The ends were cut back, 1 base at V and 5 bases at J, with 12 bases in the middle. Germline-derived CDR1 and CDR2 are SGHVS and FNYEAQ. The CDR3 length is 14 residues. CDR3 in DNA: TGTGCCAGCAGCTTAGGAGGGGCGAGGGACGAGCAGTACTTC. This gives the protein CASSLGGARDEQYF. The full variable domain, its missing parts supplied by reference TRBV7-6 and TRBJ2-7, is GAGVSQSPRYKVTKRGQDVALRCDPISGHVSLYWYRQALGQGPEFLTYFNYEAQQDKSGLPNDRFSAERPEGSISTLTIQRTEQRDSAMYRCASSLGGARDEQYFGPGTRLTVT.

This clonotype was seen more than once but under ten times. The CDR3 is CAIEGSYNEQFF. The CDR3 bases are TGTGCCATCGAGGGCTCCTACAATGAGCAGTTCTTC. V gene TRBV10-3 combines with J gene TRBJ2-1; perhaps TRBD2 as D (5 bases). V lost 8 bases and J 0 bases, leaving 5 bases between the germline ends. CDR1 and CDR2 (germline): ENHRY, SYGVKD. This CDR3 region has 12 residues.

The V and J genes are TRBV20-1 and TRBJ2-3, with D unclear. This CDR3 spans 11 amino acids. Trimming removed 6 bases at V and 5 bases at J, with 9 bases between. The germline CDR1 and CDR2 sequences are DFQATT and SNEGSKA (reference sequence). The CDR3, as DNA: TGCAGTGCCATAGGGAAAGATACGCAGTATTTT. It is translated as CSAIGKDTQYF.

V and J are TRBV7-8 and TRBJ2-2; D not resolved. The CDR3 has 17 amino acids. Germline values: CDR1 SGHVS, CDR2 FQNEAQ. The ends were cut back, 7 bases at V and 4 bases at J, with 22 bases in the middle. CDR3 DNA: TGTGCCAGCACTCGCCGAACCTTCCAGCTTGGCACCGGGGAGCTGTTTTTT. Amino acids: CASTRRTFQLGTGELFF.

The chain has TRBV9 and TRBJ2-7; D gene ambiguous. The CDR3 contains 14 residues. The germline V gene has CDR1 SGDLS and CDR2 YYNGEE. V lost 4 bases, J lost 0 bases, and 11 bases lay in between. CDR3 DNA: TGTGCCAGCAGCCCCGACCTGAGCTCCTACGAGCAGTACGTC. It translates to CASSPDLSSYEQYV.

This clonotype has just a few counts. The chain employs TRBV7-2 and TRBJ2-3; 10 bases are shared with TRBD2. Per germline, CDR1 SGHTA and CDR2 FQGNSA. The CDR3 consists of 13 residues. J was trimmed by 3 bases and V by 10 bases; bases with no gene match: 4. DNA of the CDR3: TGTGCCATCTCTAGCGGGAGAACAGATACGCAGTATTTT. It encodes CAISSGRTDTQYF.

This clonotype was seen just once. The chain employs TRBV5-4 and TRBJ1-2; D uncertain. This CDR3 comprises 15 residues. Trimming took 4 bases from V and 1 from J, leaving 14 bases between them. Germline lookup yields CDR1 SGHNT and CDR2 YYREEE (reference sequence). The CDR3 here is CASSPGGPLNYGYTF. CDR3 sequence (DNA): TGTGCCAGCAGCCCTGGAGGGCCTCTTAACTATGGCTACACCTTC.

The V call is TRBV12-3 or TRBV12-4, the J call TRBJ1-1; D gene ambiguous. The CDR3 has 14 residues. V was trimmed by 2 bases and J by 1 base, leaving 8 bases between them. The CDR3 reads CASSLNGENTEAFF. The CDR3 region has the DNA TGTGCCAGCAGTTTAAATGGGGAGAACACTGAAGCTTTCTTT.

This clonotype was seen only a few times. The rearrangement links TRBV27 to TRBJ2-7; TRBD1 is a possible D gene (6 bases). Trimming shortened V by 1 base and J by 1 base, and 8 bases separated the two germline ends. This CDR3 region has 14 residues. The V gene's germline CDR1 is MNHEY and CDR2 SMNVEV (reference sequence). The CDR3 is CASSLLTGSYEQYF. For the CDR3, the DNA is TGTGCCAGCAGTTTATTAACAGGGTCCTACGAGCAGTACTTC.

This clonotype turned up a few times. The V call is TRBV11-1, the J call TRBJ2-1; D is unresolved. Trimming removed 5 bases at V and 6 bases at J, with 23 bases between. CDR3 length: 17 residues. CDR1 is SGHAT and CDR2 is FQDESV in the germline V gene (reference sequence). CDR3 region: CASSAEHWRASGNEQFF. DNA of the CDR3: TGTGCCAGCAGCGCAGAACATTGGCGAGCGTCGGGCAATGAGCAGTTCTTC.